This passage covers 25 T cell receptor beta chains from one sample sequenced in a study of shared clonotypes between healthy human individuals. Terminally differentiated effector memory CD45RA+ cells were excluded from the naive CD8 cells, which were CD45RO-negative and positively selected for CCR7. Generated by immunoSEQ multiplex PCR, the TCRdb table keeps only in-frame clones and is missing some. The table records some 2,100,000 clones, more than 85% of them present only once. Specimen: naive CD8+ T cells from PBMCs. These receptors all come from a man between 18 and 35 years old in good health. Some clones in this sample may be carry-over from other donors' samples.

The chain recombines TRBV7-9 with TRBJ1-2; 7 bases map to TRBD1. Germline V gives CDR1 SEHNR, CDR2 FQNEAQ (reference sequence). This CDR3 has 16 amino acids. J lost 4 bases, V lost 5 bases, and 13 bases had no gene match. CDR3 nucleotide sequence: TGTGCCAGCAGCCCCCCTAATGCAGGGGGTTCCTATGGCTACACCTTC. This sequence encodes CASSPPNAGGSYGYTF.

The chain carries TRBV7-3 and TRBJ2-7; 10 bases are a match to TRBD1. This CDR3 comprises 14 residues. The germline CDR1 and CDR2 sequences are SGHTA and FQGTGA. V trimming: 5 bases; J trimming: 3 bases; junction bases outside the gene matches: 4. CDR3 in amino acids: CASSQDRGLYEQYF. The CDR3 DNA follows: TGTGCCAGCAGCCAAGACAGGGGGCTCTACGAGCAGTACTTC. Filled out from reference TRBV7-3 and TRBJ2-7, the complete variable domain reads GAGVSQTPSNKVTEKGKYVELRCDPISGHTALYWYRQSLGQGPEFLIYFQGTGAADDSGLPNDRFFAVRPEGSVSTLKIQRTERGDSAVYLCASSQDRGLYEQYFGPGTRLTVT.

This clone was detected once. For the CDR3, the DNA is TGTGCCAGCAGCTTAACGGACGGGACAGGGGCCTGGGATGAGCAGTTCTTC. Protein: CASSLTDGTGAWDEQFF. The V gene is TRBV7-3, the J gene TRBJ2-1, with TRBD1 matching 10 bases. CDR1 is SGHTA, CDR2 FQGTGA, per germline. Losses at the gene ends were 0 bases for V and 8 bases for J; bases not matched to a gene: 10. This CDR3 comprises 17 residues.

The chain combines TRBV7-2 with TRBJ2-3; D is possibly TRBD2 (7 bases). V lost 1 base, J lost 3 bases, and 14 bases lay in between. The CDR3 sequence is 16 residues long. Per germline, CDR1 SGHTA and CDR2 FQGNSA. This CDR3 is CASSLEGEGRTDTQYF. Here the CDR3 DNA reads TGTGCCAGCAGCTTAGAGGGGGAGGGGAGGACAGATACGCAGTATTTT.

This chain connects TRBV11-2 to TRBJ2-7; 7 bases match TRBD1. J was trimmed by 2 bases and V by 5 bases; bases with no gene match: 6. This CDR3 region has 14 residues. The germline V gene has CDR1 SGHAT and CDR2 FQNNGV. Here the CDR3 reads CASSHRDRAYEQYF. Here the CDR3 DNA reads TGTGCCAGCAGCCACCGGGACAGAGCCTACGAGCAGTACTTC.

This chain links TRBV27 with TRBJ1-4; maybe TRBD1 (5 bases). Trimming pared 3 bases from V and 8 bases from J, leaving 19 bases between. CDR1 and CDR2 (germline): MNHEY, SMNVEV (reference sequence). CDR3 length: 16 residues. CDR3: CASSFSWGVLQEKLFF. The CDR3 coding sequence is TGTGCCAGCAGTTTCAGTTGGGGGGTCCTGCAAGAAAAACTGTTTTTT. The full variable domain, completed using reference TRBV27 and TRBJ1-4, is EAQVTQNPRYLITVTGKKLTVTCSQNMNHEYMSWYRQDPGLGLRQIYYSMNVEVTDKGDVPEGYKVSRKEKRNFPLILESPSPNQTSLYFCASSFSWGVLQEKLFFGSGTQLSVL.

The chain combines TRBV9 with TRBJ2-7, with D unresolved. With 0 bases removed from V and 5 bases from J, the gap between germline ends came to 9 bases. This CDR3 is built from 13 residues. Germline V gene data show CDR1 as SGDLS and CDR2 as YYNGEE. The CDR3 region has the DNA TGTGCCAGCAGCGTAGACGGTGGGGACGAGCAGTACTTC. Amino acids: CASSVDGGDEQYF.

The V gene is TRBV9, the J gene TRBJ2-4, with 7 bases that match TRBD2. This CDR3 comprises 17 residues. V lost 3 bases to trimming and J lost 2 bases; unmatched junction nucleotides: 11. The germline V gene encodes CDR1 SGDLS and CDR2 YYNGEE. The CDR3 loop is CASSAPRGGSSKNIQYF. Here the CDR3 DNA reads TGTGCCAGCAGCGCACCACGAGGCGGGAGTTCCAAAAACATTCAGTACTTC.

The chain employs TRBV19 and TRBJ2-1, with D perhaps assigned TRBD1 or TRBD2 (5 bases each). V was clipped by 1 base and J by 10 bases, with 8 bases between them. The CDR3 runs 12 residues. Germline V CDR1 and CDR2: LNHDA, SQIVND (reference sequence). CDR3 residues: CASSIVGTEQFF. The DNA for the CDR3 is TGTGCCAGTAGTATAGTTGGGACGGAGCAGTTCTTC.

This chain joins TRBV19 and TRBJ2-7, with D perhaps being TRBD1 or TRBD2 (5 bases each). CDR1 is LNHDA, CDR2 SQIVND, per germline (reference sequence). The CDR3 loop spans 13 amino acids. Deletions cut 3 bases from V and 5 bases from J, with 11 bases between. CDR3 region: CASSIGARDEQYF. CDR3 coding DNA: TGTGCCAGTAGTATCGGGGCCCGGGACGAGCAGTACTTC.

This chain connects TRBV5-6 to TRBJ2-5; D is perhaps TRBD1 (7 bases). V gave up 1 base and J gave up 1 base, with 23 bases separating them. CDR1 and CDR2 (germline): SGHDT, YYEEEE. The CDR3 runs 19 residues. The CDR3 here is CASSLWPGDSPLSQETQYF. CDR3 sequence (DNA): TGTGCCAGCAGCTTGTGGCCGGGGGACAGTCCCCTCAGCCAAGAGACCCAGTACTTC.

CDR3 DNA: TGTGCCAGTAGTATTCACCCAGGCGGCTACACCTTC. It is translated as CASSIHPGGYTF. The chain links TRBV19 to TRBJ1-2; no definite D call. The V end was cut by 3 bases, the J end by 8 bases, with 10 bases between. Germline CDR1 and CDR2: LNHDA and SQIVND (reference sequence). This CDR3 has 12 amino acids.

The CDR3 region is CASSEWAETNYGYTF. CDR3 bases: TGTGCCAGCAGTGAATGGGCAGAAACTAACTATGGCTACACCTTC. This sequence joins TRBV25-1 and TRBJ1-2; D is uncertain. The CDR3 extends over 15 amino acids. CDR1 and CDR2 (germline): MGHDK, SYGVNS. V lost 1 base and J lost 0, with 9 bases in between.

The V gene is TRBV11-3, the J gene TRBJ2-1, with 8 bases matching TRBD2. V lost 4 bases, J lost 8 bases, and 7 bases stayed unmatched. Germline V gene data show CDR1 as SGHNT and CDR2 as YENEEA. The CDR3 consists of 14 residues. The CDR3 region has the DNA TGTGCCAGCAGCTCCCGGACTAGCAACCATGAGCAGTTCTTC. It is translated as CASSSRTSNHEQFF.

The chain recombines TRBV27 with TRBJ2-7; the D gene is possibly TRBD1 (6 bases). V shed 6 bases and J shed 4 bases, with 16 bases lying between them. The germline CDR1 and CDR2 sequences are MNHEY and SMNVEV (reference sequence). The CDR3 length is 14 residues. DNA for the CDR3: TGTGCCAGCAGCCGACGACAGGCTTGGTACGAGCAGTACTTC. Residues: CASSRRQAWYEQYF.

V usage is TRBV25-1 and J usage is TRBJ2-5, with D uncertain. The CDR3 totals 15 residues. V lost 4 bases to trimming and J lost 2 bases, with 14 bases between them. From germline, CDR1 is MGHDK and CDR2 SYGVNS. CDR3 protein: CASSAKGQPQETQYF. For the CDR3, the DNA is TGTGCCAGCAGTGCCAAAGGGCAGCCTCAAGAGACCCAGTACTTC. The full variable domain, completed using reference TRBV25-1 and TRBJ2-5, is EADIYQTPRYLVIGTGKKITLECSQTMGHDKMYWYQQDPGMELHLIHYSYGVNSTEKGDLSSESTVSRIRTEHFPLTLESARPSHTSQYLCASSAKGQPQETQYFGPGTRLLVL.

This clone has a single count. The rearrangement joins TRBV7-6 to TRBJ2-1; D is uncertain. This CDR3 contains 15 residues. CDR1 is SGHVS, CDR2 FNYEAQ, per germline. V lost 1 base and J lost 5, with 12 bases in between. CDR3 protein: CASSLVARSDNEQFF. The CDR3, as DNA: TGTGCCAGCAGCTTAGTAGCCCGGTCGGACAATGAGCAGTTCTTC. Supplemented by reference TRBV7-6 and TRBJ2-1, the full variable domain reads GAGVSQSPRYKVTKRGQDVALRCDPISGHVSLYWYRQALGQGPEFLTYFNYEAQQDKSGLPNDRFSAERPEGSISTLTIQRTEQRDSAMYRCASSLVARSDNEQFFGPGTRLTVL.

The V and J genes are TRBV7-9 and TRBJ1-2; D uncertain. Trimming took off 4 bases at V and 4 bases at J, with 16 bases between the two ends. The V gene's germline CDR1 is SEHNR and CDR2 FQNEAQ (reference sequence). The CDR3 totals 15 residues. For the CDR3, the DNA is TGTGCCAGCAGCTCTACTTTCACCCTCGGCTATGGCTACACCTTC. It specifies CASSSTFTLGYGYTF. The complete variable domain, with remaining parts taken from reference TRBV7-9 and TRBJ1-2, reads DTGVSQNPRHKITKRGQNVTFRCDPISEHNRLYWYRQTLGQGPEFLTYFQNEAQLEKSRLLSDRFSAERPKGSFSTLEIQRTEQGDSAMYLCASSSTFTLGYGYTFGSGTRLTVV.

The chain links TRBV6-6 to TRBJ1-5, with a possible D match to TRBD1 (5 bases). The length of the CDR3 is 15 residues. V shed 0 bases and J shed 4 bases, with 10 bases lying between them. The germline V gene encodes CDR1 MNHNY and CDR2 SVGAGI (reference sequence). Here the CDR3 reads CASSYSQGLNQPQHF. The CDR3 bases are TGTGCCAGCAGTTACTCCCAGGGTCTAAATCAGCCCCAGCATTTT.

This clone was observed once. The chain links TRBV18 to TRBJ1-5, with D possibly being TRBD1 (6 bases). V was pared by 1 base and J by 7 bases, with 23 bases between. This CDR3 is built from 18 residues. Germline CDR1 and CDR2: KGHSH and LQKENI. Here the CDR3 DNA reads TGTGCCAGCTCACCACTCGACAGGCCGCGTGTTTCGGGGCAGCCCCAGCATTTT. Its protein product is CASSPLDRPRVSGQPQHF.

The V gene is TRBV28, the J gene TRBJ2-4, with D perhaps matching TRBD2 (6 bases). Germline CDR1 and CDR2: MDHEN and SYDVKM. V shed 6 bases and J shed 6 bases, with 21 bases lying between them. This CDR3 region has 16 residues. CDR3 protein: CASSGRQSPWANIQYF. The CDR3 nucleotides read TGTGCCAGCAGCGGGAGACAGTCCCCTTGGGCAAACATTCAGTACTTC.

This clone occurred once. The chain uses TRBV7-9 and TRBJ2-3; unclear D gene. Germline-derived CDR1 and CDR2 are SEHNR and FQNEAQ (reference sequence). The CDR3 sequence is 16 residues long. V was cut by 2 bases and J by 4 bases, with 16 bases left in between. The CDR3 sequence is CASSLISWGSSDTQYF. The DNA of the CDR3 is TGTGCCAGCAGCTTAATTTCCTGGGGTAGTTCAGATACGCAGTATTTT.

This chain links TRBV5-6 with TRBJ1-2; the match to TRBD1 covers 7 bases. The CDR3 extends over 16 amino acids. Looked up from germline, CDR1 is SGHDT and CDR2 is YYEEEE. Trimming took 2 bases from V and 4 from J; bases not matched to a gene: 11. The CDR3: CASSFLTGQQFYGYTF. The CDR3 nucleotides are TGTGCCAGCAGCTTTCTTACGGGACAGCAATTCTATGGCTACACCTTC.

The chain couples TRBV7-9 to TRBJ2-7; 7 nucleotides agree with TRBD2. The CDR3 has 14 amino acids. The junction had 1 base not matched to a gene; V was cut back by 1 base and J by 1 base. Germline CDR1 and CDR2: SEHNR and FQNEAQ (reference sequence). The CDR3 DNA reads TGTGCCAGCAGCTTAGTGGGACTATCCTACGAGCAGTACTTC. Its translation: CASSLVGLSYEQYF.

This clone is a singleton in its sample. Other nucleotide sequences in the sample specify the same CDR3. J is TRBJ2-7 and V is TRBV6-5, with 8 bases identical to TRBD1. CDR3 size: 15 residues. The germline V gene has CDR1 MNHEY and CDR2 SVGAGI. Unmatched junction bases numbered 2, after V lost 0 bases and J lost 1 base. CDR3 DNA: TGTGCCAGCAGTTACTCTACAGGGGGATCCTACGAGCAGTACTTC. Its translation: CASSYSTGGSYEQYF.